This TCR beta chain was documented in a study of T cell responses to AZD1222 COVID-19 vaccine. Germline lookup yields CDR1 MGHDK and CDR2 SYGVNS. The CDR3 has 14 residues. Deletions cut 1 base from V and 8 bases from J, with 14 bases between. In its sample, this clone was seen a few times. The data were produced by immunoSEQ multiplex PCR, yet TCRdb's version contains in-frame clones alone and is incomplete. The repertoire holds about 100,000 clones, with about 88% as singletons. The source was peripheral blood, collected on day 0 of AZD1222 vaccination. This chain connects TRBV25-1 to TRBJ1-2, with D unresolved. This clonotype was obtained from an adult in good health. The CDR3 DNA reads TGTGCCAGCAGTGAATCCCCAGCCTTGGGCGGCTACACCTTC. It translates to CASSESPALGGYTF.